The subject of this entry is one TCR beta chain. The antigen remains unidentified. Data came from immunoSEQ multiplex PCR; TCRdb stores just in-frame clones and leaves some out. The sample records about 120,000 clones, around 86% being singletons. The ends were cut back, 0 bases at V and 5 bases at J, with 7 bases in the middle. The CDR3 sequence is 13 residues long. The data belong to a study of T cell responses to AZD1222 COVID-19 vaccine. Study results and caveats: In all cases, repertoires were sampled only after the peak T cell response.

The study pooled second doses at about 4 or about 12 weeks. The TCR comes from an adult who received the AZD1222 COVID-19 vaccine. The V and J genes are TRBV12-3 or TRBV12-4 and TRBJ1-1; D unclear. The sample here was peripheral blood, taken 28 days after the second AZD1222 dose. The CDR3 loop reads CASSLAAGTEAFF. The DNA for the CDR3 is TGTGCCAGCAGTTTAGCGGCTGGAACTGAAGCTTTCTTT.